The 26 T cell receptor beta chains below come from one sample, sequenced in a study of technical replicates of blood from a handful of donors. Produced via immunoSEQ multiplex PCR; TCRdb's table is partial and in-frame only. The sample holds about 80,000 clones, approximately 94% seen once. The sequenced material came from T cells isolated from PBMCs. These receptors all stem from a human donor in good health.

Here the CDR3 DNA reads TGCAGCGTTGTGGGTGGCAGGGGGGATGAGCAGTTCTTC. It translates to CSVVGGRGDEQFF. The chain combines TRBV29-1 with TRBJ2-1; possible D gene TRBD1, 7 bases. The CDR3 runs 13 residues. CDR1 is SQVTM, CDR2 ANQGSEA, per germline. V was trimmed by 4 bases and J by 8 bases, leaving 15 bases between them.

The CDR3 reads CASSQVTENYGYTF. Here the CDR3 DNA reads TGCGCCAGCAGCCAAGTCACCGAGAACTATGGCTACACCTTC. J is TRBJ1-2 and V is TRBV4-1; D remains ambiguous. V was shortened by 1 base and J by 2 bases, with 8 bases between the two germline ends. Germline CDR1 is MGHRA and CDR2 is YSYEKL. The CDR3 has 14 amino acids.

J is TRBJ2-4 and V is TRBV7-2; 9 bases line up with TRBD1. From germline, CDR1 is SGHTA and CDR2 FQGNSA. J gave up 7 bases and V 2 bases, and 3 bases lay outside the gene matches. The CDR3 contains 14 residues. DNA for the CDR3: TGTGCCAGCAGCTTAAGGACAGGGGAGAACATTCAGTACTTC. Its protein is CASSLRTGENIQYF.

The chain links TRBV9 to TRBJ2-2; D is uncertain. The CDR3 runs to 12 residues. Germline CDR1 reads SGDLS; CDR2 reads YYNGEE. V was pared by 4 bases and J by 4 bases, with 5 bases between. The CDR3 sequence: CASSLLTGELFF. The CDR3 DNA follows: TGTGCCAGCAGCTTACTCACCGGGGAGCTGTTTTTT.

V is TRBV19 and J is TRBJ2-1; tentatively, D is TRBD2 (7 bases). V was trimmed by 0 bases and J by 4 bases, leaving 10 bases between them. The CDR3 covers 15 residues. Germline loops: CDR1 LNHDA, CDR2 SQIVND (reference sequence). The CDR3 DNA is TGTGCCAGTAGTATAGAGGGAGGGGGGTACAATGAGCAGTTCTTC. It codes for CASSIEGGGYNEQFF.

In DNA, the CDR3 is TGTGCCAGCAGCTCCCGGCGGGGGCTTTCCTACAATGAGCAGTTCTTC. Amino acids: CASSSRRGLSYNEQFF. The chain links TRBV7-2 to TRBJ2-1; a possible D gene is TRBD2 (7 bases). The ends were cut back, 4 bases at V and 1 base at J, with 14 bases in the middle. Germline CDR1 is SGHTA and CDR2 is FQGNSA. The CDR3 extends over 16 amino acids. Together with reference TRBV7-2 and TRBJ2-1, the CDR3 gives the full variable domain: GAGVSQSPSNKVTEKGKDVELRCDPISGHTALYWYRQSLGQGLEFLIYFQGNSAPDKSGLPSDRFSAERTGGSVSTLTIQRTQQEDSAVYLCASSSRRGLSYNEQFFGPGTRLTVL.

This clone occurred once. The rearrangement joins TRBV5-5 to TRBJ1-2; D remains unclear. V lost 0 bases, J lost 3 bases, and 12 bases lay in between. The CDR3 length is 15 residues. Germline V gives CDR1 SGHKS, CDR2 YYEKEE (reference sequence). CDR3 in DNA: TGTGCCAGCAGCTTGGCCGTTGCAGCGTACTATGGCTACACCTTC. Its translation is CASSLAVAAYYGYTF. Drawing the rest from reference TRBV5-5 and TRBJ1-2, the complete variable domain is DAGVTQSPTHLIKTRGQQVTLRCSPISGHKSVSWYQQVLGQGPQFIFQYYEKEERGRGNFPDRFSARQFPNYSSELNVNALLLGDSALYLCASSLAVAAYYGYTFGSGTRLTVV.

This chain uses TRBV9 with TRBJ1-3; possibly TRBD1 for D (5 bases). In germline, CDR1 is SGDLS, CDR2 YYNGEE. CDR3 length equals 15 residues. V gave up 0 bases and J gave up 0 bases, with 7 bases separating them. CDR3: CASSVEDTSGNTIYF. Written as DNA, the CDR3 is TGTGCCAGCAGCGTAGAGGACACCTCTGGAAACACCATATATTTT.

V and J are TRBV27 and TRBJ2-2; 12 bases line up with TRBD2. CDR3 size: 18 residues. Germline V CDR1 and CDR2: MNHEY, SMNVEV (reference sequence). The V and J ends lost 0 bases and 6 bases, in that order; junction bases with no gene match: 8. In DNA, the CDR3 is TGTGCCAGCAGTTTATCCCAAGGACTAGCGGGAAAGGCCGGGGAGCTGTTTTTT. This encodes CASSLSQGLAGKAGELFF.

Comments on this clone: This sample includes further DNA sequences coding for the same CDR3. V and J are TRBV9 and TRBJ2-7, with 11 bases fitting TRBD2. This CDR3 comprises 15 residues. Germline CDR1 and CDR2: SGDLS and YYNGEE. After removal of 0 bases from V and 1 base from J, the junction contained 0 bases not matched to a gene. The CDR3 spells CASSVGLAGSYEQYF. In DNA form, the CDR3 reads TGTGCCAGCAGCGTAGGACTAGCGGGGTCCTACGAGCAGTACTTC.

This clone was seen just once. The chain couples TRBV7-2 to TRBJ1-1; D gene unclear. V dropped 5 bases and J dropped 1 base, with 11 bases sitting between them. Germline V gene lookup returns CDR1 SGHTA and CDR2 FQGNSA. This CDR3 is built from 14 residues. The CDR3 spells CASSHARKNTEAFF. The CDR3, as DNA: TGTGCCAGCAGCCACGCCAGAAAGAACACTGAAGCTTTCTTT.

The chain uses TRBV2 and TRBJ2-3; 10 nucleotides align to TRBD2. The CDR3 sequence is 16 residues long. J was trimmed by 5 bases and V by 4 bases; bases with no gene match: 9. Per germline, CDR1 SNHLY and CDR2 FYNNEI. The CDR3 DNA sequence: TGTGCCAGCAGTGCCAGCGGGAGGGGGGTCGTAGATACGCAGTATTTT. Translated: CASSASGRGVVDTQYF.

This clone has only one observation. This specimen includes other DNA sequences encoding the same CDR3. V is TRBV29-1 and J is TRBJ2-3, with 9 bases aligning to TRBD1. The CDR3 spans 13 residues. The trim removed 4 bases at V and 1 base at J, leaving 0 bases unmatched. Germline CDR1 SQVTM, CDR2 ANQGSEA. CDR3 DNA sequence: TGCAGCGTTGGACAGGGGGGCACAGATACGCAGTATTTT. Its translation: CSVGQGGTDTQYF.

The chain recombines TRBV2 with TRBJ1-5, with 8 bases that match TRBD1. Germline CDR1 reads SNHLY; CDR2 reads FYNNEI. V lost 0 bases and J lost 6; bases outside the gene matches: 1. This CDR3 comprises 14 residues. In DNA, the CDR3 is TGTGCCAGCAGTGAAGCTACAGGGGGTCAGCCCCAGCATTTT. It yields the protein CASSEATGGQPQHF.

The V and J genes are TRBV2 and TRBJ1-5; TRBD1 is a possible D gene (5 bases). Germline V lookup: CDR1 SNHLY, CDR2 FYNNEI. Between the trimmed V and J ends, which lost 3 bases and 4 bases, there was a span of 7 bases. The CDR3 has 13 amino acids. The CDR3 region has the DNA TGTGCCAGCAGTGAGCGACAGAATCAGCCCCAGCATTTT. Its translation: CASSERQNQPQHF.

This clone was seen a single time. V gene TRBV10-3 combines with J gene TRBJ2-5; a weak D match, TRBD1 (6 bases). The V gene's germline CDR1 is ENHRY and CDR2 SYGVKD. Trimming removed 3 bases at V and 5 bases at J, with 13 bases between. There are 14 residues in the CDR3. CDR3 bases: TGTGCCATCAGTGAATCAGGGGCCGTTGAGACCCAGTACTTC. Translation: CAISESGAVETQYF.

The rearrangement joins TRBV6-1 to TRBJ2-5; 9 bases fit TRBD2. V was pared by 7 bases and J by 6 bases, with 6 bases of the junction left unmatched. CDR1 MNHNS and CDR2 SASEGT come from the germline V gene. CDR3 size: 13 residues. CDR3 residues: CASKGAGGKTQYF. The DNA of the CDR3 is TGTGCCAGCAAAGGAGCGGGGGGAAAGACCCAGTACTTC.

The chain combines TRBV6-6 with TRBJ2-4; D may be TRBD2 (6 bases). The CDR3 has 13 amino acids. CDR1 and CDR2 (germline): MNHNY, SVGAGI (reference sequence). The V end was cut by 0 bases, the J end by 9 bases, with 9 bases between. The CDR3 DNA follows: TGTGCCAGCAGTTACTCGCAGGAGGGCATTCAGTACTTC. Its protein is CASSYSQEGIQYF.

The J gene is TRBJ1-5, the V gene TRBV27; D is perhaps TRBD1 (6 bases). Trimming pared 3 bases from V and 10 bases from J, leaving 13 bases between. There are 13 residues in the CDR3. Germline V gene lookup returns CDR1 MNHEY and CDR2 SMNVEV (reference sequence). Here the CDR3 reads CASSFLRQDPQHF. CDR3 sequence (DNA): TGTGCCAGCAGTTTCCTTAGACAGGACCCCCAGCATTTT.

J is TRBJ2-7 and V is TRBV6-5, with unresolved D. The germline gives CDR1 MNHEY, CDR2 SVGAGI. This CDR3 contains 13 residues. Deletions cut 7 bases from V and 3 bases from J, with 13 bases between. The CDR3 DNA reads TGTGCCAGCACTCAACTTAACAGCTACGAGCAGTACTTC. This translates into CASTQLNSYEQYF.

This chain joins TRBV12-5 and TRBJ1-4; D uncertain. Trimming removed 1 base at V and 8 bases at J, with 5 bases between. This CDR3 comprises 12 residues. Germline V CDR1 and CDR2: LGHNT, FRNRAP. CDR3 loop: CASGLESEKLFF. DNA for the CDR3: TGTGCTAGTGGTTTGGAATCGGAAAAACTGTTTTTT. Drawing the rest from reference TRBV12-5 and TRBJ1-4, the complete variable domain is DARVTQTPRHKVTEMGQEVTMRCQPILGHNTVFWYRQTMMQGLELLAYFRNRAPLDDSGMPKDRFSAEMPDATLATLKIQPSEPRDSAVYFCASGLESEKLFFGSGTQLSVL.

CDR3 region: CSVASTFEAFF. CDR3 coding DNA: TGCAGCGTTGCTTCAACCTTTGAGGCTTTCTTT. The chain has TRBV29-1 and TRBJ1-1; D unclear. Germline V gene lookup returns CDR1 SQVTM and CDR2 ANQGSEA. The CDR3 runs 11 residues. The V end was cut by 4 bases, the J end by 11 bases, with 14 bases between.

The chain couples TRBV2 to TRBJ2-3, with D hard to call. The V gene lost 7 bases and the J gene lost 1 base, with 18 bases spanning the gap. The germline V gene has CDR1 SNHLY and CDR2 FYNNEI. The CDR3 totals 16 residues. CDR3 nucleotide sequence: TGTGCCAGCACTCATAGTTTTCCCGAGGGCACAGATACGCAGTATTTT. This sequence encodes CASTHSFPEGTDTQYF.

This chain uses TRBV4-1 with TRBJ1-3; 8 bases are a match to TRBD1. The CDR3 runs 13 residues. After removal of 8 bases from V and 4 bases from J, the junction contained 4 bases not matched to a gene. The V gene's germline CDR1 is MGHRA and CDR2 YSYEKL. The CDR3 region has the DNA TGCGCCAGCTCCGGGACAGGAGGAAACACCATATATTTT. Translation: CASSGTGGNTIYF.

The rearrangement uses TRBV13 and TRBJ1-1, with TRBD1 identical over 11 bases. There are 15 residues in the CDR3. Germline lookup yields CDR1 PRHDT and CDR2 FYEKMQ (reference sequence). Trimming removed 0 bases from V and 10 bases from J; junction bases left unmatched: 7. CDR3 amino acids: CASSLGPGQGARAFF. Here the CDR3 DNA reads TGTGCCAGCAGCTTAGGCCCCGGACAGGGGGCGCGAGCTTTCTTT.

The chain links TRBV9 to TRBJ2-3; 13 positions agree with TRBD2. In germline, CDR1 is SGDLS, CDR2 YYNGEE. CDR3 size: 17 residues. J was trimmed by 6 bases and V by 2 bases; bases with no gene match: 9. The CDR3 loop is CASSVRLAGGLRDTQYF. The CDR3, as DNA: TGTGCCAGCAGCGTTAGACTAGCGGGAGGCCTAAGGGATACGCAGTATTTT. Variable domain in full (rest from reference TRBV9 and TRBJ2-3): DSGVTQTPKHLITATGQRVTLRCSPRSGDLSVYWYQQSLDQGLQFLIQYYNGEERAKGNILERFSAQQFPDLHSELNLSSLELGDSALYFCASSVRLAGGLRDTQYFGPGTRLTVL.